These 24 T cell receptor beta chains originate from one sample sequenced in a study of T cell repertoires in cytomegalovirus infection. One entry per CDR3 protein results from TCRdb running MiXCR on the reads. Here the sample spans a few hundred thousand distinct CDR3 sequences, roughly 13% being singletons. The sample was PBMCs. The receptors originated from a human donor in good health (CMV status not recorded). Some clones in this sample may be carry-over from other donors' samples.

Only one count was recorded for this clonotype. V usage is TRBV7-2 and J usage is TRBJ1-6; a weak D match, TRBD1 (5 bases). V lost 4 bases, J lost 9 bases, and 16 bases lay in between. This CDR3 spans 15 amino acids. Germline V gene sequence: CDR1 SGHTA, CDR2 FQGNSA. The CDR3 coding sequence is TGTGCCAGCAGCTCCGTCGCTTGGGGGTTTTCACCCCTCCACTTT. Its translation: CASSSVAWGFSPLHF.

A few counts support this clonotype. J is TRBJ2-1 and V is TRBV5-1, with 11 bases that match TRBD1. Trimming at V came to 4 bases and at J to 8 bases, leaving 8 bases not matched to a gene. Germline assignment: CDR1 SGHRS and CDR2 YFSETQ. The CDR3 totals 15 residues. As DNA, the CDR3 is TGCGCCAGCAGCCAGGAGGACAGGGGGCAGTATGAGCAGTTCTTC. Translation gives CASSQEDRGQYEQFF.

The chain is built from TRBV7-2 and TRBJ2-1, with D tentatively TRBD2 (5 bases). This CDR3 spans 13 amino acids. Trimming removed 8 bases at V and 5 bases at J, with 13 bases between. Germline V lookup: CDR1 SGHTA, CDR2 FQGNSA. The CDR3 region is CASAGWRDNEQFF. The CDR3, as DNA: TGTGCCAGCGCAGGTTGGCGGGACAATGAGCAGTTCTTC.

This clonotype was detected only a few times. The CDR3 is CASSRGVREDEEPQHF. The CDR3 nucleotides read TGTGCCAGCAGTCGGGGGGTAAGGGAAGACGAGGAGCCCCAGCATTTT. The J gene is TRBJ1-5, the V gene TRBV5-5; tentatively, D is TRBD1 (5 bases). CDR1 is SGHKS and CDR2 is YYEKEE in the germline V gene (reference sequence). CDR3 size: 16 residues. Trimming cost V 5 bases and J 8 bases, with 23 bases left between them.

Only a few counts were recorded for this clonotype. This chain joins TRBV29-1 and TRBJ2-3, with D perhaps given as TRBD1 or TRBD2 (7 bases each). V was cut by 7 bases and J by 2 bases, with 25 bases left in between. The CDR3 spans 17 residues. Germline V gene data show CDR1 as SQVTM and CDR2 as ANQGSEA. For the CDR3, the DNA is TGCAGCGGGCGGGGGTTGGGACGGGACAGACCCACAGATACGCAGTATTTT. Its protein is CSGRGLGRDRPTDTQYF.

This clonotype was seen at least ten times. The chain combines TRBV6-6 with TRBJ2-3; D may be TRBD1 or TRBD2 (5 bases each). The V gene's germline CDR1 is MNHNY and CDR2 SVGAGI (reference sequence). The germline V and J ends were trimmed by 8 bases and 2 bases, with 20 bases remaining between them. The CDR3 runs to 16 residues. CDR3 in DNA: TGTGCCAGCGGGGGATCGAGGGGCCGGGACACAGATACGCAGTATTTT. It is translated as CASGGSRGRDTDTQYF.

The chain combines TRBV10-3 with TRBJ1-5; D remains ambiguous. CDR1 and CDR2 (germline): ENHRY, SYGVKD. V was shortened by 3 bases and J by 6 bases, with 15 bases between the two germline ends. The CDR3 consists of 15 residues. This chain's CDR3 is CAISDGGGMGQPQHF. DNA for the CDR3: TGTGCCATCAGTGATGGAGGAGGGATGGGTCAGCCCCAGCATTTT.

The chain carries TRBV20-1 and TRBJ1-2; D gene unclear. Germline V lookup: CDR1 DFQATT, CDR2 SNEGSKA (reference sequence). CDR3 length: 12 amino acids. With 6 bases removed from V and 4 bases from J, the gap between germline ends came to 12 bases. The CDR3 DNA follows: TGCAGTGCATACGGGGTCATCTATGGCTACACCTTC. Amino acids: CSAYGVIYGYTF.

This clonotype has just a few counts. The rearrangement joins TRBV19 to TRBJ2-3, with TRBD1 matching 7 bases. CDR3 size: 15 residues. V was clipped by 10 bases and J by 0 bases; unmatched bases: 10. Germline V lookup: CDR1 LNHDA, CDR2 SQIVND (reference sequence). CDR3: CATSPDRASTDTQYF. In nucleotides, the CDR3 is TGTGCCACCAGCCCCGACAGGGCTAGCACAGATACGCAGTATTTT.

The V and J genes are TRBV4-3 and TRBJ2-7, with TRBD2 matching over 10 bases. The CDR3 covers 16 residues. Germline V CDR1 and CDR2: LGHNA, YSLEER. J lost 3 bases, V lost 0 bases, and 5 bases had no gene match. DNA of the CDR3: TGCGCCAGCAGCCAAGATCAGGCTAGCGGGAGCTACGAGCAGTACTTC. Translated, it gives CASSQDQASGSYEQYF.

In this sample, this clonotype turned up a few times. The V call is TRBV2, the J call TRBJ1-1; perhaps TRBD1 as D (5 bases). This CDR3 has 12 residues. CDR1 and CDR2 from the germline V gene are SNHLY and FYNNEI. The V gene lost 1 base and the J gene lost 8 bases, with 8 bases spanning the gap. The CDR3 nucleotides are TGTGCCAGCAGTGAAGGACAGAGGGAAGCTTTCTTT. This gives the protein CASSEGQREAFF.

There are a few counts of this clonotype. V and J are TRBV12-3 or TRBV12-4 and TRBJ1-4, with D maybe TRBD1 (5 bases). This CDR3 is 15 amino acids long. Trimming stripped 5 bases from V and 7 bases from J, with 17 bases between. The CDR3 loop is CASSPGQGKGEKLFF. The CDR3 DNA reads as TGTGCCAGCAGTCCCGGGCAGGGAAAGGGTGAAAAACTGTTTTTT.

J is TRBJ1-1 and V is TRBV10-3; possible D gene TRBD1, 6 bases. The V and J ends lost 4 bases and 7 bases respectively, with 19 bases between them. The CDR3 is 15 amino acids. Germline lookup yields CDR1 ENHRY and CDR2 SYGVKD. CDR3 residues: CAISGGWTDPSEAFF. CDR3 in DNA: TGTGCCATCAGTGGGGGATGGACAGACCCTAGTGAAGCTTTCTTT.

This clonotype has a count of ten or more. V usage is TRBV18 and J usage is TRBJ1-5, with 7 bases matching TRBD1. Germline CDR1 is KGHSH and CDR2 is LQKENI. CDR3 length: 16 residues. The V segment lost 3 bases and the J segment 6 bases; nucleotides outside the gene matches: 11. CDR3 DNA sequence: TGTGCCAGCTCACCCAACGAACAGGGGTCTAGTCAGCCCCAGCATTTT. Residues: CASSPNEQGSSQPQHF.

This clonotype was detected once. V and J are TRBV5-6 and TRBJ2-2; D possibly matches TRBD1 or TRBD2 (5 bases each). This CDR3 is 16 amino acids long. With 2 bases removed from V and 4 bases from J, the gap between germline ends came to 15 bases. From germline, CDR1 is SGHDT and CDR2 YYEEEE. The CDR3 protein is CASSFQVGVATGELFF. CDR3 bases: TGTGCCAGCAGCTTTCAGGTGGGGGTGGCCACCGGGGAGCTGTTTTTT.

The rearrangement links TRBV6-4 to TRBJ2-6; D possibly uses TRBD1 or TRBD2 (7 bases each). The V gene's germline CDR1 is MRHNA and CDR2 SNTAGT. Between the trimmed V and J ends, which lost 5 bases and 4 bases, there was a span of 15 bases. The CDR3 is made up of 16 amino acids. CDR3 region: CASSSSGGAGANVLTF. Here the CDR3 DNA reads TGTGCCAGCAGTTCTTCAGGGGGGGCCGGGGCCAACGTCCTGACTTTC.

This clonotype was observed many times. The chain links TRBV11-2 to TRBJ1-1, with 7 positions matching TRBD1. CDR1 and CDR2 (germline): SGHAT, FQNNGV. This CDR3 is 13 amino acids long. The ends lost 5 bases at V and 4 bases at J; junction bases unmatched: 4. For the CDR3, the DNA is TGTGCCAGCAGCATTTGGACAGGCACTGAAGCTTTCTTT. Its translation: CASSIWTGTEAFF. The variable domain in full, with the rest retrieved from reference TRBV11-2 and TRBJ1-1, is EAGVAQSPRYKIIEKRQSVAFWCNPISGHATLYWYQQILGQGPKLLIQFQNNGVVDDSQLPKDRFSAERLKGVDSTLKIQPAKLEDSAVYLCASSIWTGTEAFFGQGTRLTVV.

The chain uses TRBV5-6 and TRBJ1-1, with 7 bases lining up with TRBD1. Trimming at V came to 2 bases and at J to 2 bases, leaving 3 bases not matched to a gene. CDR1 and CDR2 from the germline V gene are SGHDT and YYEEEE. The CDR3 has 14 residues. The CDR3 sequence: CASSFGTANTEAFF. Here the CDR3 DNA reads TGTGCCAGCAGCTTCGGGACAGCTAACACTGAAGCTTTCTTT.

CDR3 amino acids: CASSTGRQNEKLFF. The CDR3 DNA sequence: TGTGCCAGCAGCACCGGGAGGCAGAATGAAAAACTGTTTTTT. V and J are TRBV7-9 and TRBJ1-4; no firm D call. Trimming pared 5 bases from V and 5 bases from J, leaving 12 bases between. The germline V gene encodes CDR1 SEHNR and CDR2 FQNEAQ (reference sequence). The CDR3 loop spans 14 amino acids. Supplemented by reference TRBV7-9 and TRBJ1-4, the full variable domain reads DTGVSQNPRHKITKRGQNVTFRCDPISEHNRLYWYRQTLGQGPEFLTYFQNEAQLEKSRLLSDRFSAERPKGSFSTLEIQRTEQGDSAMYLCASSTGRQNEKLFFGSGTQLSVL.

This clonotype was picked up many times. V gene TRBV20-1 combines with J gene TRBJ2-6; no clear D gene. The CDR3 totals 18 residues. Trimming cost V 0 bases and J 1 base, with 16 bases left between them. From germline, CDR1 is DFQATT and CDR2 SNEGSKA (reference sequence). The CDR3 coding sequence is TGCAGTGCTAGAGATGTGAGGTACTCTTTGTCTGGGGCCAACGTCCTGACTTTC. Protein: CSARDVRYSLSGANVLTF.

V usage is TRBV25-1 and J usage is TRBJ2-7; TRBD1 aligns across 7 bases. CDR1 is MGHDK and CDR2 is SYGVNS in the germline V gene. This CDR3 is built from 14 residues. V lost 6 bases, J lost 5 bases, and 10 bases stayed unmatched. The CDR3: CASRRQGLRDEQYF. In DNA form, the CDR3 reads TGTGCCAGCAGAAGACAGGGTCTAAGGGACGAGCAGTACTTC.

At least ten counts were recorded for this clonotype. The V call is TRBV25-1, the J call TRBJ2-5; 7 positions agree with TRBD1. The J segment lost 4 bases and the V segment lost 3 bases, leaving 8 bases of the junction unmatched. Looked up from germline, CDR1 is MGHDK and CDR2 is SYGVNS. This CDR3 has 15 amino acids. Here the CDR3 DNA reads TGTGCCAGCAGTGATGGGGGAGCAGGGGGAGAGACCCAGTACTTC. It codes for CASSDGGAGGETQYF.

This clonotype was counted only a few times. This chain uses TRBV28 with TRBJ2-1; possible D gene TRBD2, 7 bases. The germline gives CDR1 MDHEN, CDR2 SYDVKM. CDR3 size: 15 residues. The V and J ends lost 6 bases and 0 bases respectively, with 12 bases between them. For the CDR3, the DNA is TGTGCCAGCAGGAGGGGGGGCAGCTCCTACAATGAGCAGTTCTTC. This encodes CASRRGGSSYNEQFF.

This clonotype was observed a few times. V usage is TRBV28 and J usage is TRBJ2-1, with 8 bases lining up with TRBD2. The CDR3 contains 17 residues. The trim removed 7 bases at V and 5 bases at J, leaving 16 bases unmatched. In germline, CDR1 is MDHEN, CDR2 SYDVKM. The CDR3 DNA follows: TGTGCCAGCATCCCCGGGGGTAGCGGGATAGGTGACAATGAGCAGTTCTTC. Protein sequence: CASIPGGSGIGDNEQFF.